This TCR beta chain was captured by sequencing in a study of cytomegalovirus exposure and HLA in healthy donors. Study as a whole: From HLA-typed donors, an early data release held some 91 million unique TCRs.

Primers included in the PCR were 60 Vbeta and 13 Jbeta primers. Study processing details: Roughly 10 million shared chains were among the about 80 million unique TCR beta chains that a later analysis counted. The repertoire was sequenced with immunoSEQ multiplex PCR; TCRdb's copy has only in-frame clones and lacks some. V, J and clone size reflect that table, while D and trimming were determined from the DNA. The data contain about 160,000 clones, about 80% of them singletons. This clone was recorded once. What it binds is not known. The length of the CDR3 is 15 residues. From germline, CDR1 is SGHRS and CDR2 YFSETQ. The V gene end was trimmed by 4 bases and the J gene end by 1 base; junction bases not matched to a gene: 3. General study findings and limits: Common viral pathogens seemed to be connected with several of the most significant clusters, according to a later analysis. Later analysis reportedly placed an Asian-associated ancestry cluster below the roughly 680-donor mean in N-insertions.

The source is a woman aged 40-49 years in good health and CMV-seronegative. This rearrangement joins TRBV5-1 to TRBJ2-7; 12 bases are a match to TRBD2. Material: PBMCs. The CDR3 loop is CASSELAGGSYEQYF. CDR3 DNA sequence: TGCGCCAGCAGCGAGCTAGCGGGAGGGTCCTACGAGCAGTACTTC.